This entry lists 19 T cell receptor beta chains sequenced from one sample in a study of T cells after yellow fever vaccination. One entry per CDR3 protein results from TCRdb running MiXCR on the 5' RACE reads. The table includes tens of thousands of distinct CDR3 sequences, more than 5.5% detected once. The specimen comprised CD8+ T cells sorted from PBMCs, sampled about 5 days after the first yellow fever vaccination. These receptor sequences come from a man between 18 and 29 years old who received the YFV17D yellow fever vaccine.

This clonotype was recorded a few times. The CDR3 DNA is TGTGCCAGCAGCCCAAGCGGGCAGGGGGCAGATACGCAGTATTTT. It translates to CASSPSGQGADTQYF. The chain joins TRBV7-9 to TRBJ2-3, with D maybe TRBD1 (7 bases). The length of the CDR3 is 15 residues. V was cut by 5 bases and J by 4 bases, with 16 bases left in between. Germline V gene sequence: CDR1 SEHNR, CDR2 FQNEAQ (reference sequence).

This clonotype was observed a few times. The V and J genes are TRBV4-1 and TRBJ1-5, with 9 bases fitting TRBD1. The CDR3 is 16 residues long. Unmatched junction bases numbered 11, after V lost 4 bases and J lost 7 bases. Germline lookup yields CDR1 MGHRA and CDR2 YSYEKL. CDR3 in DNA: TGCGCCAGCAGCCCGTCCGGGACAGGGTTCAACCAGCCCCAGCATTTT. Amino acids: CASSPSGTGFNQPQHF.

This clonotype was detected many times. The V call is TRBV11-2, the J call TRBJ2-1, with a tentative D call TRBD2 (6 bases). The CDR3 consists of 15 residues. Germline assignment: CDR1 SGHAT and CDR2 FQNNGV. V was pared by 4 bases and J by 0 bases, with 10 bases between. CDR3 protein: CASSWGRSSYNEQFF. The CDR3 DNA sequence: TGTGCCAGCAGCTGGGGGAGGAGCTCCTACAATGAGCAGTTCTTC.

The rearrangement uses TRBV12-3 or TRBV12-4 and TRBJ1-1; TRBD1 might be the D (6 bases). This CDR3 spans 12 amino acids. V gave up 7 bases and J gave up 4 bases, with 10 bases separating them. The CDR3 here is CASTIGGTEAFF. The CDR3, as DNA: TGTGCCAGCACTATAGGGGGCACTGAAGCTTTCTTT.

This clonotype was detected only a few times. This sequence joins TRBV7-7 and TRBJ2-1; 8 nucleotides line up with TRBD2. Germline V lookup: CDR1 SSHAT, CDR2 FNYEAQ (reference sequence). This CDR3 region has 16 residues. J lost 3 bases, V lost 5 bases, and 9 bases had no gene match. The CDR3 protein is CASSITGGVGYNEQFF. The CDR3 region has the DNA TGTGCCAGCAGCATCACCGGGGGGGTAGGCTACAATGAGCAGTTCTTC.

This clonotype was picked up many times. This rearrangement joins TRBV5-8 to TRBJ2-1; the D call may be TRBD1 or TRBD2 (5 bases each). CDR1 is SGHTS and CDR2 is YDEGEE in the germline V gene. The CDR3 is made up of 13 amino acids. V was pared by 5 bases and J by 9 bases, with 15 bases between. CDR3 coding DNA: TGTGCCAGCAGGCTTCTAGGGGAGAGTGAGCAGTTCTTC. Translation: CASRLLGESEQFF.

About this clonotype itself: At one end the junction does not follow the germline gene, possibly because of a read error. The chain recombines TRBV20-1 with TRBJ2-1; D call uncertain. The CDR3 consists of 16 residues. The germline V gene has CDR1 DFQATT and CDR2 SNEGSKA (reference sequence). This chain's CDR3 is CCASPTPDSSYNEQFF. CDR3 DNA sequence: TGCTGTGCTAGTCCTACACCAGATAGCTCCTACAATGAGCAGTTCTTC.

The rearrangement joins TRBV29-1 to TRBJ1-2; 9 bases map to TRBD1. This CDR3 contains 15 residues. V lost 2 bases to trimming and J lost 5 bases; unmatched junction nucleotides: 9. Germline CDR1 reads SQVTM; CDR2 reads ANQGSEA. In nucleotides, the CDR3 is TGCAGCGTTGAACCCCCGGACAGGGGAGTATATGGCTACACCTTC. Protein product: CSVEPPDRGVYGYTF.

V is TRBV5-1 and J is TRBJ2-2, with 9 bases fitting TRBD1. Germline CDR1 is SGHRS and CDR2 is YFSETQ. The V gene end was trimmed by 2 bases and the J gene end by 3 bases; junction bases not matched to a gene: 5. The CDR3 is made up of 16 amino acids. In DNA, the CDR3 is TGCGCCAGCAGCTTCGAACAGGGGGCCCACACCGGGGAGCTGTTTTTT. Amino acids: CASSFEQGAHTGELFF.

This clonotype came up a few times. The rearrangement joins TRBV29-1 to TRBJ2-5; no definite D call. Looked up from germline, CDR1 is SQVTM and CDR2 is ANQGSEA. V was cut by 4 bases and J by 5 bases, with 11 bases left in between. The CDR3 runs 12 residues. The CDR3 sequence: CSVVSGWETQYF. The CDR3 DNA follows: TGCAGCGTTGTAAGTGGATGGGAGACCCAGTACTTC.

This clonotype was recorded at least ten times. The rearrangement joins TRBV28 to TRBJ1-2; the D is unclear. CDR1 is MDHEN, CDR2 SYDVKM, per germline. The CDR3 runs 16 residues. V was trimmed by 1 base and J by 8 bases, leaving 20 bases between them. The CDR3 DNA sequence: TGTGCCAGCAGTTTATCGGCGAAAGGAGACGCGGACGGCTACACCTTC. Amino acids: CASSLSAKGDADGYTF.

The rearrangement joins TRBV9 to TRBJ2-2; the D is unclear. CDR3 size: 12 residues. The germline gives CDR1 SGDLS, CDR2 YYNGEE. The V end was cut by 8 bases, the J end by 4 bases, with 9 bases between. CDR3 amino acids: CASSHGTGELFF. DNA of the CDR3: TGTGCCAGTTCCCATGGCACCGGGGAGCTGTTTTTT.

The chain has TRBV10-3 and TRBJ2-1; perhaps TRBD2 as D (6 bases). Trimming stripped 6 bases from V and 5 bases from J, with 14 bases between. The germline CDR1 and CDR2 sequences are ENHRY and SYGVKD. The CDR3 is 14 amino acids. DNA for the CDR3: TGTGCCATCAGCCCCGGGGGACGCCACAATGAGCAGTTCTTC. This encodes CAISPGGRHNEQFF.

In this sample, this clonotype turned up many times. This sequence joins TRBV27 and TRBJ2-1, with TRBD1 matching over 9 bases. The CDR3 sequence is 15 residues long. With 6 bases clipped from V and 2 bases from J, the junction kept 5 bases outside the gene matches. Germline CDR1 MNHEY, CDR2 SMNVEV (reference sequence). In DNA, the CDR3 is TGTGCCAGCAGCTCCGGGACAGGGCCCTACAATGAGCAGTTCTTC. This encodes CASSSGTGPYNEQFF.

This clonotype was picked up many times. This rearrangement joins TRBV4-2 to TRBJ1-1, with a tentative D call TRBD1 (6 bases). Germline CDR1 LGHNA, CDR2 YNFKEQ. V dropped 6 bases and J dropped 0 bases, with 29 bases sitting between them. The CDR3 contains 20 residues. The CDR3 nucleotides read TGTGCCAGCAGTTCCCAACTCGCGGGGGCGGCCTCCCCCTTGAACACTGAAGCTTTCTTT. Residues: CASSSQLAGAASPLNTEAFF.

This clonotype was seen only a few times. This chain joins TRBV4-3 and TRBJ2-7; possibly TRBD1 for D (5 bases). The germline CDR1 and CDR2 sequences are LGHNA and YSLEER. This CDR3 is 15 amino acids long. V was cut by 0 bases and J by 3 bases, with 12 bases left in between. The CDR3 DNA sequence: TGCGCCAGCAGCCAAGATCAGGGCCAGAGCTACGAGCAGTACTTC. It codes for CASSQDQGQSYEQYF.

There are many counts of this clonotype. The chain uses TRBV28 and TRBJ1-5; D is uncertain. Trimming took 3 bases from V and 4 from J, leaving 7 bases between them. This CDR3 region has 13 residues. CDR1 and CDR2 from the germline V gene are MDHEN and SYDVKM. The CDR3 DNA reads as TGTGCCAGCAGTTTGTTGCCGAATCAGCCCCAGCATTTT. It yields the protein CASSLLPNQPQHF.

This clonotype has more than one count but fewer than ten. This chain connects TRBV6-4 to TRBJ2-7; D possibly corresponds to TRBD1 (6 bases). Deletions cut 4 bases from V and 4 bases from J, with 14 bases between. Germline V gives CDR1 MRHNA, CDR2 SNTAGT. The CDR3 length is 14 residues. The CDR3 DNA is TGTGCCAGCAGTGTCAGACAGGTAGAATACGAGCAGTACGTC. This translates into CASSVRQVEYEQYV.

As regards this clonotype: This clone may be a read error of a much larger clone one base away. The V gene is TRBV5-1, the J gene TRBJ2-1; perhaps TRBD1 as D (6 bases). The germline V gene has CDR1 SGHRS and CDR2 YFSETQ. The CDR3 covers 15 residues. V lost 10 bases, J lost 7 bases, and 24 bases lay in between. CDR3 loop: CASVEGKGTWNEQFF. The CDR3 coding sequence is TGCGCCTCAGTAGAGGGGAAAGGGACATGGAATGAGCAGTTCTTC.